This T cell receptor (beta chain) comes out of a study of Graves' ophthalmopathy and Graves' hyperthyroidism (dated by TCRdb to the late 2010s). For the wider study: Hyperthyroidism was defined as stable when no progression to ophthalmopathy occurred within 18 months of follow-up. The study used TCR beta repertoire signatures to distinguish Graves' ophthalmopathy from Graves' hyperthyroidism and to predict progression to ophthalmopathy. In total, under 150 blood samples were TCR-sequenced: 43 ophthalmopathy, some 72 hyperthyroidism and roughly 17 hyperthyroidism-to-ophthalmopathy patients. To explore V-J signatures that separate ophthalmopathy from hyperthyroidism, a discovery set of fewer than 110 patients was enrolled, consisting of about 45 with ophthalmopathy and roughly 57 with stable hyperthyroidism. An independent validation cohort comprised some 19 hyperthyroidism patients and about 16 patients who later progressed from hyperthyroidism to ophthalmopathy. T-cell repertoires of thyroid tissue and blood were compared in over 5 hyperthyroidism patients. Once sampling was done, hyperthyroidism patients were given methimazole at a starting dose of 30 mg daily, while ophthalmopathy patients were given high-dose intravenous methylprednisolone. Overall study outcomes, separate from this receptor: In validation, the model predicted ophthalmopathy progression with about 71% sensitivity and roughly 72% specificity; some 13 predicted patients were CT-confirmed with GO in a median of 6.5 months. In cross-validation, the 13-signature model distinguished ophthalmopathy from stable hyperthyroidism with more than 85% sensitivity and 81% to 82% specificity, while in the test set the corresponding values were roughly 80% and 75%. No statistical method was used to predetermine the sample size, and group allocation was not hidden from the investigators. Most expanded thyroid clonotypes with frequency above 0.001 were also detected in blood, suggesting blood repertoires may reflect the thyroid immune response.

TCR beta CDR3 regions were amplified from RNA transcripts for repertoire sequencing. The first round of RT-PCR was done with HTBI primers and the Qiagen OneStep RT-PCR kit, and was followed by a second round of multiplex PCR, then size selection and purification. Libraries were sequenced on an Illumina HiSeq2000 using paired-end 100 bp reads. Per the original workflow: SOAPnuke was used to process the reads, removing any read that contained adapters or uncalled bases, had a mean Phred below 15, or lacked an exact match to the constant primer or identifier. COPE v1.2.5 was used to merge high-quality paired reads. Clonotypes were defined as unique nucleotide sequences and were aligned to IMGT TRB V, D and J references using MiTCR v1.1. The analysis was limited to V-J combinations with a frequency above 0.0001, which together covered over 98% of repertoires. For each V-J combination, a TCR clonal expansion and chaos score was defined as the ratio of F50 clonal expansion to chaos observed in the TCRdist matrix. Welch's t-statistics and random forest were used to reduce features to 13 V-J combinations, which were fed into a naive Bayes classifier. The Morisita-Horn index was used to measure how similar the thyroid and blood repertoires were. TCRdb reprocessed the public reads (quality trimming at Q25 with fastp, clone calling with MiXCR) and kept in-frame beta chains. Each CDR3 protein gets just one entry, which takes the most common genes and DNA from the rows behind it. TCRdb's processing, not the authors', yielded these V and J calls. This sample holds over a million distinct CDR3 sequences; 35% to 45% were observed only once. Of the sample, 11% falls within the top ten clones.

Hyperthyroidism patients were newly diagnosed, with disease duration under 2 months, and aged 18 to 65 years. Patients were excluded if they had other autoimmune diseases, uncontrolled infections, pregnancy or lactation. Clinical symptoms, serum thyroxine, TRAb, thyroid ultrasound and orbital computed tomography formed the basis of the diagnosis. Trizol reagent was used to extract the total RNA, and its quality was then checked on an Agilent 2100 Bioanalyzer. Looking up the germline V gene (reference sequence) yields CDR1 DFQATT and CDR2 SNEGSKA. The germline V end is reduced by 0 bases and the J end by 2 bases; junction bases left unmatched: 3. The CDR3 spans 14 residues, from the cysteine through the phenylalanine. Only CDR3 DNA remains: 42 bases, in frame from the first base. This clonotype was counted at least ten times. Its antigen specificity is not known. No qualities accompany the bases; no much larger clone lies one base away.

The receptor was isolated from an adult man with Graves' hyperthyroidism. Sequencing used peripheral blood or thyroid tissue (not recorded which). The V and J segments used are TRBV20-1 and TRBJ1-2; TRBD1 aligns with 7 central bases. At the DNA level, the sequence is TGCAGTGCTAGAGATCGGACAGGAAACTATGGCTACACCTTC. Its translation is CSARDRTGNYGYTF.